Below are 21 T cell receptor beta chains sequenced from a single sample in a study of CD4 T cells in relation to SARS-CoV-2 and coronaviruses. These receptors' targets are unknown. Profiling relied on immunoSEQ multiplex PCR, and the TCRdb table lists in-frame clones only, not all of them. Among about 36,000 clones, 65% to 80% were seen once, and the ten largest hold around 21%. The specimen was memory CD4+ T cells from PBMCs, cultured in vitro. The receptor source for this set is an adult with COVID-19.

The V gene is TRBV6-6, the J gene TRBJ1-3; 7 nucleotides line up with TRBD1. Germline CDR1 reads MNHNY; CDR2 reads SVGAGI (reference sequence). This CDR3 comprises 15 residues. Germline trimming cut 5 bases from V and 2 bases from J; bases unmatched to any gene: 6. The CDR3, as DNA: TGTGCCAGCAGTCGGACAGGAACGGCTGGAAACACCATATATTTT. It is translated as CASSRTGTAGNTIYF.

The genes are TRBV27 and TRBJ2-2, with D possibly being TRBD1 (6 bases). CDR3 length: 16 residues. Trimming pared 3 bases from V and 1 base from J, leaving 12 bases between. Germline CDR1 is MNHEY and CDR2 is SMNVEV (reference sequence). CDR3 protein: CASSFLGQKNTGELFF. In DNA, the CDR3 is TGTGCCAGCAGTTTCCTCGGACAGAAGAACACCGGGGAGCTGTTTTTT.

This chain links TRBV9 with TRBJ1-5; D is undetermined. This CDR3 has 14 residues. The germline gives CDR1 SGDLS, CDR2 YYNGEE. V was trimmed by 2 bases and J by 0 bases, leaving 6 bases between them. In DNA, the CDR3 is TGTGCCAGCAGCGTGACGGATAGCAATCAGCCCCAGCATTTT. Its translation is CASSVTDSNQPQHF.

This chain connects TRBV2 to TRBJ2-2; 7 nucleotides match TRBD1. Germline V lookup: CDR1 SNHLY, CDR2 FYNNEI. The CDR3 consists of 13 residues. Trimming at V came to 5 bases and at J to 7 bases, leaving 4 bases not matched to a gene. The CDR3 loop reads CASSRTGLGELFF. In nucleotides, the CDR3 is TGTGCCAGCAGTCGGACAGGCCTCGGGGAGCTGTTTTTT.

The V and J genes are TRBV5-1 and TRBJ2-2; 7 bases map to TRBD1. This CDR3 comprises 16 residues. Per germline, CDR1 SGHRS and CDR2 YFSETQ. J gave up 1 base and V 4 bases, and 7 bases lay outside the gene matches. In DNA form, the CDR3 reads TGCGCCAGCAGCCTTCAGACAGGGCAGAACACCGGGGAGCTGTTTTTT. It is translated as CASSLQTGQNTGELFF. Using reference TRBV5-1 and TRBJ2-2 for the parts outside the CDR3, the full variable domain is KAGVTQTPRYLIKTRGQQVTLSCSPISGHRSVSWYQQTPGQGLQFLFEYFSETQRNKGNFPGRFSGRQFSNSRSEMNVSTLELGDSALYLCASSLQTGQNTGELFFGEGSRLTVL.

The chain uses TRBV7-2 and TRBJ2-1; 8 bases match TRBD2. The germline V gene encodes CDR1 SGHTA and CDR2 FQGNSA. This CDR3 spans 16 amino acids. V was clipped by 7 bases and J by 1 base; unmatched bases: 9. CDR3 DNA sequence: TGTGCCAGCACCTTCCCCGGCGGGAGGTCCTACAATGAGCAGTTCTTC. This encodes CASTFPGGRSYNEQFF. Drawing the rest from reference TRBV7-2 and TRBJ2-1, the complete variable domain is GAGVSQSPSNKVTEKGKDVELRCDPISGHTALYWYRQSLGQGLEFLIYFQGNSAPDKSGLPSDRFSAERTGGSVSTLTIQRTQQEDSAVYLCASTFPGGRSYNEQFFGPGTRLTVL.

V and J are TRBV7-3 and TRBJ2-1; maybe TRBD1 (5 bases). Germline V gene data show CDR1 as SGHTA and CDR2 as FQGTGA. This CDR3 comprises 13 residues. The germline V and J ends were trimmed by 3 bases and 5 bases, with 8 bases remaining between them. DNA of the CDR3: TGTGCCAGCAGCTTGGGGCGAGACAATGAGCAGTTCTTC. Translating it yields CASSLGRDNEQFF.

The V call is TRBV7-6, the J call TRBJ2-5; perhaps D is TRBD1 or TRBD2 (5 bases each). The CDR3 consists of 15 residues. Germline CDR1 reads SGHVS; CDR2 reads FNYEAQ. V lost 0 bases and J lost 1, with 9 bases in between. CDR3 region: CASSLAGRVQETQYF. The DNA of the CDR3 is TGTGCCAGCAGCTTAGCGGGACGGGTCCAAGAGACCCAGTACTTC.

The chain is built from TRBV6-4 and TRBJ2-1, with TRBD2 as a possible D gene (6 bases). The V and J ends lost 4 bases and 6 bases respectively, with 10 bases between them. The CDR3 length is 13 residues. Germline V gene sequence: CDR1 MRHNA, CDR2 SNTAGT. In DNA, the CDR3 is TGTGCCAGCAGTGCTAGCGAGAGCAATGAGCAGTTCTTC. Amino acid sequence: CASSASESNEQFF.

The CDR3: CASSPSRGWTEAFF. The CDR3 DNA reads as TGTGCCAGCAGCCCCTCGCGAGGGTGGACTGAAGCTTTCTTT. The chain has TRBV3-1 (or the pseudogene TRBV3-2) and TRBJ1-1; unclear D gene. The germline gives CDR1 LGHDT, CDR2 YNNKEL (reference sequence). Trimming stripped 4 bases from V and 5 bases from J, with 14 bases between. The CDR3 extends over 14 amino acids.

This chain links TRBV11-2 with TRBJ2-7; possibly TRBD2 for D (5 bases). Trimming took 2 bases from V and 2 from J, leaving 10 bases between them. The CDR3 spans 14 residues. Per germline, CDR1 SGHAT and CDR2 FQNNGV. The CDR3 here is CASSLLGKPYEQYF. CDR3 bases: TGTGCCAGCAGCTTACTCGGGAAGCCCTACGAGCAGTACTTC.

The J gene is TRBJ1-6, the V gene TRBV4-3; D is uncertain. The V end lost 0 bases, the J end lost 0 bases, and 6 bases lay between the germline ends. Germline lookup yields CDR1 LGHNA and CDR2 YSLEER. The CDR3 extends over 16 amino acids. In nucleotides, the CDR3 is TGCGCCAGCAGCCAAGATACCTCCTCCTATAATTCACCCCTCCACTTT. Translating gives CASSQDTSSYNSPLHF.

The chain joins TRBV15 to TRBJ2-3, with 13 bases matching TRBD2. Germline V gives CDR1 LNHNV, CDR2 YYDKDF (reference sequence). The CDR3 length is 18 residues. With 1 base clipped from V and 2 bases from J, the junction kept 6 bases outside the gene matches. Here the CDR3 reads CATSRGLAGGYYTDTQYF. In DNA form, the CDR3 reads TGTGCCACCAGCAGAGGACTAGCGGGAGGTTATTACACAGATACGCAGTATTTT.

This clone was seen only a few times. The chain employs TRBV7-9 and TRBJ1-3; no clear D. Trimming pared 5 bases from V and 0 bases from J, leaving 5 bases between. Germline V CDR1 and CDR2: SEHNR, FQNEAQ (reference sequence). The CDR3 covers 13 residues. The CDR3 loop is CASSLSSGNTIYF. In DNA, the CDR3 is TGTGCCAGCAGCCTGTCCTCTGGAAACACCATATATTTT.

The CDR3 here is CASSPTSFYSYNEQFF. DNA of the CDR3: TGTGCCAGCAGTCCGACTAGTTTCTATTCCTACAATGAGCAGTTCTTC. The chain links TRBV28 to TRBJ2-1, with a tentative D call TRBD2 (6 bases). This CDR3 contains 16 residues. Trimming stripped 5 bases from V and 1 base from J, with 15 bases between. Germline CDR1 and CDR2: MDHEN and SYDVKM.

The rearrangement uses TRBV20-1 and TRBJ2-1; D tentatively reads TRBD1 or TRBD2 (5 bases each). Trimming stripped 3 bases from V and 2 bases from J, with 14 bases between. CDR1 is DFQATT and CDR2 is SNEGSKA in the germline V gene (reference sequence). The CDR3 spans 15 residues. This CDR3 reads CSASLPGPAYNEQFF. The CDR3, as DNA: TGCAGTGCTAGTCTTCCGGGACCCGCCTACAATGAGCAGTTCTTC.

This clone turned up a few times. DNA of the CDR3: TGTGCCAGCAGTGCCCGTGACGCCCCGAGCAATGAGCAGTTCTTC. Protein sequence: CASSARDAPSNEQFF. The chain has TRBV5-8 and TRBJ2-1; the D is unclear. The CDR3 has 15 residues. CDR1 is SGHTS and CDR2 is YDEGEE in the germline V gene. V was clipped by 5 bases and J by 6 bases, with 18 bases between them.

The CDR3 region is CASSRKDAFYEQYF. CDR3 DNA: TGTGCCAGCAGCCGCAAGGACGCGTTCTACGAGCAGTACTTC. The J gene is TRBJ2-7, the V gene TRBV7-6, with D uncertain. Germline assignment: CDR1 SGHVS and CDR2 FNYEAQ. The V gene lost 5 bases and the J gene lost 3 bases, with 14 bases spanning the gap. This CDR3 contains 14 residues.

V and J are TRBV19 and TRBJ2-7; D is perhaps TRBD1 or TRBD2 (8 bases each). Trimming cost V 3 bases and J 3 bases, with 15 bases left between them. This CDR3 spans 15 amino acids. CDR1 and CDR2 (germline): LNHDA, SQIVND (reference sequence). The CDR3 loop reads CASSISGTGYYEQYF. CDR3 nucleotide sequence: TGTGCCAGTAGTATTAGCGGGACAGGATACTACGAGCAGTACTTC. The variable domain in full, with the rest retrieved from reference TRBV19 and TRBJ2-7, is DGGITQSPKYLFRKEGQNVTLSCEQNLNHDAMYWYRQDPGQGLRLIYYSQIVNDFQKGDIAEGYSVSREKKESFPLTVTSAQKNPTAFYLCASSISGTGYYEQYFGPGTRLTVT.

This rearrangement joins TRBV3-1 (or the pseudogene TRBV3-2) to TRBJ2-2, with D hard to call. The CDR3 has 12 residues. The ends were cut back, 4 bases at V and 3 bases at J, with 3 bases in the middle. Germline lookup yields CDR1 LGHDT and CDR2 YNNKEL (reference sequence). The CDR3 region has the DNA TGTGCCAGCAGCCTCCACACCGGGGAGCTGTTTTTT. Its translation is CASSLHTGELFF.

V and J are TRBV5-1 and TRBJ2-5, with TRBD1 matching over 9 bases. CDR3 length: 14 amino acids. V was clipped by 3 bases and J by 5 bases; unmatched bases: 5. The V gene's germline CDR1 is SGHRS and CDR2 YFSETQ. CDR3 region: CASSSIGTGETQYF. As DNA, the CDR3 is TGCGCCAGCAGCTCTATCGGGACAGGGGAGACCCAGTACTTC.